One and the same sample provided the 32 T cell receptor beta chains below, sequenced in a study of T cells in tumors after PD-1 blockade. Sequencing was performed with immunoSEQ multiplex PCR; in TCRdb, only in-frame clones are kept and a portion is missing. Of 10,000 to 15,000 clones in the sample, 63% were seen once. The sample was tumor tissue, taken before anti-PD-1 treatment. These receptors were obtained from a human donor with cutaneous squamous cell carcinoma.

This clone was observed a handful of times. V usage is TRBV4-3 and J usage is TRBJ1-3; a possible D gene is TRBD1 (6 bases). The CDR3 sequence is 15 residues long. CDR1 and CDR2 (germline): LGHNA, YSLEER. The V gene lost 6 bases and the J gene lost 0 bases, with 12 bases spanning the gap. CDR3 residues: CASRAGTSSGNTIYF. The CDR3 region has the DNA TGCGCCAGCAGGGCCGGGACAAGCTCTGGAAACACCATATATTTT.

V gene TRBV7-2 combines with J gene TRBJ2-1, with D perhaps matching TRBD1 (5 bases). Trimming shortened V by 1 base and J by 10 bases, and 14 bases separated the two germline ends. The CDR3 is made up of 14 amino acids. CDR1 is SGHTA, CDR2 FQGNSA, per germline. The DNA for the CDR3 is TGTGCCAGCAGCTTAGAATTTTCGCAGGGCGAGCAGTTCTTC. Protein product: CASSLEFSQGEQFF.

V usage is TRBV5-1 and J usage is TRBJ2-6, with D possibly TRBD1 on 6 matching bases. From germline, CDR1 is SGHRS and CDR2 YFSETQ. V was clipped by 0 bases and J by 0 bases, with 13 bases between them. This CDR3 has 18 residues. The CDR3 loop is CASSLVGAIHSGANVLTF. In DNA form, the CDR3 reads TGCGCCAGCAGCTTGGTGGGGGCGATTCACTCTGGGGCCAACGTCCTGACTTTC.

J is TRBJ1-1 and V is TRBV7-3; 7 bases line up with TRBD1. J lost 6 bases, V lost 5 bases, and 0 bases had no gene match. The CDR3 length is 11 residues. Germline loops: CDR1 SGHTA, CDR2 FQGTGA. In nucleotides, the CDR3 is TGTGCCAGCAGCGACAGGGCTGAAGCTTTCTTT. Translating gives CASSDRAEAFF.

V is TRBV2 and J is TRBJ2-1; 12 bases line up with TRBD2. Germline V gene sequence: CDR1 SNHLY, CDR2 FYNNEI. The V segment lost 10 bases and the J segment 11 bases; nucleotides outside the gene matches: 9. The CDR3 sequence is 13 residues long. CDR3 sequence reads: CATGLAGRYQQFF. The DNA of the CDR3 is TGTGCCACCGGACTAGCGGGGAGGTATCAGCAGTTCTTC.

This clone turned up a few times. The V and J genes are TRBV4-1 and TRBJ2-1, with D maybe TRBD2 (5 bases). Germline CDR1 and CDR2: MGHRA and YSYEKL. Trimming cost V 1 base and J 0 bases, with 16 bases left between them. The CDR3 is 18 residues long. The CDR3 region is CASSQVLRQTSSYNEQFF. For the CDR3, the DNA is TGCGCCAGCAGCCAAGTCTTGCGGCAAACTAGCTCCTACAATGAGCAGTTCTTC.

The CDR3 DNA reads as TGTGCCAGCAGTTTCTTGGAGACCCAGTACTTC. It translates to CASSFLETQYF. The rearrangement uses TRBV28 and TRBJ2-5; D gene unclear. The CDR3 totals 11 residues. Per the germline V gene, CDR1 is MDHEN and CDR2 is SYDVKM. Trimming cost V 3 bases and J 5 bases, with 4 bases left between them.

The V and J genes are TRBV9 and TRBJ1-2; TRBD1 aligns across 7 bases. The CDR3 is made up of 16 amino acids. J lost 2 bases, V lost 4 bases, and 11 bases had no gene match. CDR1 is SGDLS and CDR2 is YYNGEE in the germline V gene. CDR3: CASSPTGQFDNYGYTF. CDR3 coding DNA: TGTGCCAGCAGCCCGACGGGACAGTTTGACAACTATGGCTACACCTTC.

The rearrangement uses TRBV7-2 and TRBJ2-7; weak D call: TRBD2 (6 bases). This CDR3 comprises 12 residues. The germline V gene has CDR1 SGHTA and CDR2 FQGNSA. The V and J ends lost 1 base and 7 bases respectively, with 8 bases between them. CDR3 protein: CASSLEAGEQYF. The CDR3 DNA follows: TGTGCCAGCAGCTTAGAGGCGGGAGAGCAGTACTTC.

The V and J genes are TRBV5-4 and TRBJ1-3; weak D call: TRBD1 (6 bases). The V end lost 0 bases, the J end lost 0 bases, and 10 bases lay between the germline ends. CDR1 SGHNT and CDR2 YYREEE come from the germline V gene (reference sequence). This CDR3 spans 16 amino acids. The CDR3 is CASSLDRDLSGNTIYF. DNA of the CDR3: TGTGCCAGCAGCTTGGACAGGGACCTCTCTGGAAACACCATATATTTT.

The V call is TRBV9, the J call TRBJ1-4; 8 bases line up with TRBD1. With V trimmed by 0 bases and J by 7 bases, 5 bases remained unmatched. This CDR3 is built from 15 residues. In germline, CDR1 is SGDLS, CDR2 YYNGEE. The chain's CDR3 is CASSVGAGGGEKLFF. CDR3 sequence (DNA): TGTGCCAGCAGCGTAGGGGCAGGGGGCGGTGAAAAACTGTTTTTT.

This chain connects TRBV5-6 to TRBJ1-5; D is unclear. With 0 bases removed from V and 2 bases from J, the gap between germline ends came to 15 bases. Germline CDR1 SGHDT, CDR2 YYEEEE. The CDR3 runs 17 residues. The CDR3 protein is CASSLGLIGSGNQPQHF. CDR3 nucleotides: TGTGCCAGCAGCTTGGGTCTGATCGGTAGCGGCAATCAGCCCCAGCATTTT.

The chain is built from TRBV5-1 and TRBJ2-5; 9 bases align to TRBD2. The germline CDR1 and CDR2 sequences are SGHRS and YFSETQ. The length of the CDR3 is 15 residues. V gave up 0 bases and J gave up 5 bases; unmatched junction bases: 5. The CDR3, as DNA: TGCGCCAGCAGCTTGGGGACTAGCGCTACTGAGACCCAGTACTTC. Protein product: CASSLGTSATETQYF.

The CDR3 region has the DNA TGTGCCAGCAGTACCGTAATAGCGGGGAAGGAGACCCAGTACTTC. It yields the protein CASSTVIAGKETQYF. This sequence joins TRBV27 and TRBJ2-5, with 8 positions matching TRBD2. The CDR3 totals 15 residues. V lost 5 bases and J lost 5; bases outside the gene matches: 10. CDR1 is MNHEY and CDR2 is SMNVEV in the germline V gene (reference sequence).

V usage is TRBV7-3 and J usage is TRBJ2-1; TRBD2 aligns across 8 bases. Per the germline V gene, CDR1 is SGHTA and CDR2 is FQGTGA. CDR3 size: 15 residues. The V segment lost 1 base and the J segment 4 bases; nucleotides outside the gene matches: 3. The CDR3: CASSLSSGIYNEQFF. The CDR3 bases are TGTGCCAGCAGCTTAAGTAGCGGGATTTACAATGAGCAGTTCTTC. The entire variable domain, with the rest obtained from reference TRBV7-3 and TRBJ2-1, is as follows: GAGVSQTPSNKVTEKGKYVELRCDPISGHTALYWYRQSLGQGPEFLIYFQGTGAADDSGLPNDRFFAVRPEGSVSTLKIQRTERGDSAVYLCASSLSSGIYNEQFFGPGTRLTVL.

By share, this clone ranks as medium-sized. The rearrangement uses TRBV28 and TRBJ2-2; a possible D gene is TRBD1 (5 bases). The V end was cut by 10 bases, the J end by 6 bases, with 15 bases between. Per the germline V gene, CDR1 is MDHEN and CDR2 is SYDVKM. The CDR3 totals 13 residues. The CDR3 protein is CATKGYQAGELFF. In DNA form, the CDR3 reads TGTGCCACAAAGGGGTATCAGGCCGGGGAGCTGTTTTTT.

The chain couples TRBV11-3 to TRBJ2-1, with a weak D call TRBD2 (5 bases). This CDR3 is 13 amino acids long. V lost 5 bases and J 9 bases, leaving 14 bases between the germline ends. Germline V gene sequence: CDR1 SGHNT, CDR2 YENEEA. CDR3 coding DNA: TGTGCCAGCAGCCAGTTACCTGAGGGTGAGCAGTTCTTC. This encodes CASSQLPEGEQFF.

This clone has more than one count but fewer than ten. The chain combines TRBV19 with TRBJ1-2; D not certain. CDR1 and CDR2 from the germline V gene are LNHDA and SQIVND (reference sequence). V was cut by 7 bases and J by 4 bases, with 10 bases left in between. The CDR3 covers 12 residues. This chain's CDR3 is CASTDSPYGYTF. The CDR3 nucleotides read TGTGCCAGTACTGATTCACCCTATGGCTACACCTTC.

This clone showed up just once. The chain combines TRBV19 with TRBJ2-3, with 13 bases matching TRBD2. J gave up 2 bases and V 10 bases, and 18 bases lay outside the gene matches. The CDR3 extends over 19 amino acids. The germline V gene encodes CDR1 LNHDA and CDR2 SQIVND (reference sequence). The CDR3 sequence is CATRLLGLAGASDTDTQYF. CDR3 coding DNA: TGTGCCACCAGACTACTAGGACTAGCGGGGGCCTCGGACACAGATACGCAGTATTTT. Full variable domain (outside the CDR3, taken from reference TRBV19 and TRBJ2-3): DGGITQSPKYLFRKEGQNVTLSCEQNLNHDAMYWYRQDPGQGLRLIYYSQIVNDFQKGDIAEGYSVSREKKESFPLTVTSAQKNPTAFYLCATRLLGLAGASDTDTQYFGPGTRLTVL.

This CDR3 is CASSPSRGVANEQFF. The DNA of the CDR3 is TGTGCCAGCTCACCATCGCGGGGAGTCGCCAATGAGCAGTTCTTC. V gene TRBV18 combines with J gene TRBJ2-1, with D tentatively TRBD2 (6 bases). This CDR3 region has 15 residues. V was shortened by 2 bases and J by 6 bases, with 14 bases between the two germline ends. The V gene's germline CDR1 is KGHSH and CDR2 LQKENI.

J is TRBJ1-6 and V is TRBV9, with TRBD1 matching over 7 bases. The J segment lost 4 bases and the V segment lost 3 bases, leaving 7 bases of the junction unmatched. CDR1 and CDR2 from the germline V gene are SGDLS and YYNGEE. The CDR3 is made up of 16 amino acids. CDR3 in amino acids: CASSAPGGQYNSPLHF. CDR3 coding DNA: TGTGCCAGCAGCGCACCGGGGGGACAGTATAATTCACCCCTCCACTTT.

The chain joins TRBV5-1 to TRBJ2-4, with D possibly matching TRBD2 (7 bases). Germline lookup yields CDR1 SGHRS and CDR2 YFSETQ. The V gene lost 4 bases and the J gene lost 0 bases, with 20 bases spanning the gap. This CDR3 has 18 amino acids. The CDR3 nucleotides read TGCGCCAGCAGCCGGGATGGCTCGGGGGGCTTAGCCAAAAACATTCAGTACTTC. Protein sequence: CASSRDGSGGLAKNIQYF.

With respect to this clone: A junction boundary mismatches the germline segment, possibly from a read error. V gene TRBV18 combines with J gene TRBJ1-2, with D perhaps TRBD1 (6 bases). The CDR3 loop spans 16 amino acids. Germline V gene data show CDR1 as KGHSH and CDR2 as LQKENI. CDR3 sequence reads: CASSPQFAGTLHGYTF. The CDR3 DNA follows: TGTGCCAGCTCGCCACAATTTGCCGGGACACTTCACGGCTACACCTTC. Full variable domain (rest looked up from reference TRBV18 and TRBJ1-2): NAGVMQNPRHLVRRRGQEARLRCSPMKGHSHVYWYRQLPEEGLKFMVYLQKENIIDESGMPKERFSAEFPKEGPSILRIQQVVRGDSAAYFCASSPQFAGTLHGYTFGSGTRLTVV.

This clone turned up a few times. This chain links TRBV21-1 with TRBJ1-1. TRBV21-1 is listed as a pseudogene. The CDR3 has 15 residues. The CDR3 bases are TGTGCCAGCACCCCTCTGGGGGGGTGGAACACTGAAGCTTTCTTT. It is translated as CASTPLGGWNTEAFF.

The CDR3 loop reads CASSDMDGQMNTEAFF. The CDR3 DNA sequence: TGTGCCAGTAGTGATATGGACGGCCAAATGAACACTGAAGCTTTCTTT. The gene calls are TRBV19 and TRBJ1-1, with D uncertain. Germline CDR1 reads LNHDA; CDR2 reads SQIVND (reference sequence). Trimming removed 5 bases at V and 0 bases at J, with 16 bases between. The CDR3 has 16 residues.

The chain joins TRBV10-1 to TRBJ1-5; D gene uncertain. The CDR3 covers 12 residues. The germline CDR1 and CDR2 sequences are WNHNN and SYGVQD (reference sequence). V lost 3 bases, J lost 6 bases, and 6 bases lay in between. DNA of the CDR3: TGCGCCAGCAGTGACCTGCTTCAGCCCCAGCATTTT. Protein sequence: CASSDLLQPQHF.

By sample fraction, this clone is medium-sized (0.01 to 0.1%). CDR3 nucleotide sequence: TGTGCCAGCAGCTTAGGGTCCGGGGTGAACACCGGGGAGCTGTTTTTT. Translating gives CASSLGSGVNTGELFF. This chain uses TRBV7-9 with TRBJ2-2; weak D call: TRBD2 (5 bases). Germline CDR1 reads SEHNR; CDR2 reads FQNEAQ (reference sequence). V lost 1 base to trimming and J lost 1 base, with 10 bases between them. The CDR3 length is 16 residues.

This clone was seen only a few times. DNA for the CDR3: TGCGCCAGCCTCCCAACCCCAGGGCCCATGAACACTGAAGCTTTCTTT. Encoded protein: CASLPTPGPMNTEAFF. This chain uses TRBV5-1 with TRBJ1-1; D may be TRBD1 (5 bases). Germline CDR1 SGHRS, CDR2 YFSETQ. Trimming left V 7 bases short and J 0 bases short, with 19 bases between. CDR3 length equals 16 residues.

The rearrangement uses TRBV5-3 and TRBJ2-7, with 7 nucleotides matching TRBD2. TRBV5-3 is an ORF, and what it does is uncertain. V gave up 0 bases and J gave up 4 bases; unmatched junction bases: 10. There are 16 residues in the CDR3. The CDR3 sequence is CARSLALRGSLYEQYF. CDR3 bases: TGTGCCAGAAGCTTGGCTTTGCGCGGGAGCCTATACGAGCAGTACTTC.

The V call is TRBV10-2, the J call TRBJ2-1; possible D gene TRBD2, 5 bases. CDR3 length equals 15 residues. Per germline, CDR1 WSHSY and CDR2 SAAADI. V lost 3 bases and J lost 3, with 12 bases in between. For the CDR3, the DNA is TGCGCCAGCAGTGATAGTCTAGCCGGCTACAATGAGCAGTTCTTC. Translating gives CASSDSLAGYNEQFF.

This clone was counted a single time. The gene calls are TRBV23-1 and TRBJ2-7; 9 nucleotides align to TRBD1. TRBV23-1 is treated as an ORF (open reading frame) with a function not yet certain. The CDR3 contains 16 residues. The junction had 13 bases not matched to a gene; V was cut back by 3 bases and J by 7 bases. In DNA, the CDR3 is TGCGCCAGCAGTCACAAATGGGACAGGGTGGTTGATGAGCAGTACTTC. Its translation is CASSHKWDRVVDEQYF.

The rearrangement uses TRBV10-1 and TRBJ1-1; D uncertain. Deletions cut 4 bases from V and 6 bases from J, with 12 bases between. The CDR3 runs 13 residues. Germline CDR1 is WNHNN and CDR2 is SYGVQD (reference sequence). The CDR3 is CASSGIQKAEAFF. CDR3 sequence (DNA): TGCGCCAGCAGTGGGATACAGAAAGCTGAAGCTTTCTTT.